This TCR beta chain is from a study of metastatic and nonmetastatic thyroid tumors. Study overall: Repertoires of blood and of tissue (tumor or nodule) from malignant and benign thyroid patients were compared. The study, taken as a whole, reports: Reported TCR beta diversity, measured in blood and tumor, was significantly higher for malignant thyroid tumors than for benign nodules.

Ahead of thyroid surgery, no patient had received treatment of any kind. The germline V gene has CDR1 SGDLS and CDR2 YYNGEE. Germline trimming cut 3 bases from V and 4 bases from J; bases unmatched to any gene: 4. The CDR3 contains 15 residues. Per the authors' pipeline: A distant-metastasis classifier for papillary thyroid cancer was built using CDR3 differences across clinicopathological groups. MiXCR was used by TCRdb to re-call the PCR reads. Here the V and J calls rest on TCRdb's processing, not on the authors' analysis. The sample consists of roughly 32,000 clones, about 20% of them appearing once. On this clone: Its antigen is as yet unknown.

The sample was blood. The rearrangement joins TRBV9 to TRBJ2-3; 11 nucleotides line up with TRBD2. This receptor was taken from a female donor with papillary thyroid cancer or a benign thyroid nodule (not recorded which). Some clones in this sample may be carry-over from other donors' samples. This CDR3 is CASSALAGVADTQYF. The CDR3, as DNA: TGTGCCAGCAGCGCACTAGCGGGAGTGGCAGATACGCAGTATTTT. The whole variable domain, filled in from reference TRBV9 and TRBJ2-3, reads DSGVTQTPKHLITATGQRVTLRCSPRSGDLSVYWYQQSLDQGLQFLIQYYNGEERAKGNILERFSAQQFPDLHSELNLSSLELGDSALYFCASSALAGVADTQYFGPGTRLTVL.